Below are 9 T cell receptor beta chains sequenced from a single sample in a study of OX40 agonist ivuxolimab in advanced cancers. The method was immunoSEQ multiplex PCR; TCRdb's version includes in-frame clones alone and lacks a portion of them. The data contain about 110,000 clones, around 93% of them singletons. The sequencing here drew on CD4+ or CD8+ T cells sorted from blood, taken in a trial of the OX40 agonist ivuxolimab. These receptor sequences come from an adult with an advanced solid tumor such as melanoma, head and neck, liver or kidney cancer.

This chain joins TRBV5-1 and TRBJ2-5; 7 bases align to TRBD1. In germline, CDR1 is SGHRS, CDR2 YFSETQ. Germline trimming cut 1 base from V and 4 bases from J; bases unmatched to any gene: 4. This CDR3 has 14 amino acids. The CDR3 coding sequence is TGCGCCAGCAGCTTGACCCCAGGGGGAGAGACCCAGTACTTC. The encoded protein is CASSLTPGGETQYF.

V usage is TRBV11-2 and J usage is TRBJ1-3; tentatively, D is TRBD1 (5 bases). The CDR3 loop spans 14 amino acids. The V and J ends lost 5 bases and 2 bases respectively, with 10 bases between them. In germline, CDR1 is SGHAT, CDR2 FQNNGV. In DNA, the CDR3 is TGTGCCAGCAGCCGCCGGGGGACTGGAAACACCATATATTTT. This sequence encodes CASSRRGTGNTIYF. Drawing the rest from reference TRBV11-2 and TRBJ1-3, the complete variable domain is EAGVAQSPRYKIIEKRQSVAFWCNPISGHATLYWYQQILGQGPKLLIQFQNNGVVDDSQLPKDRFSAERLKGVDSTLKIQPAKLEDSAVYLCASSRRGTGNTIYFGEGSWLTVV.

This clone came up a few times. This chain links TRBV30 with TRBJ2-4; weak D call: TRBD1 (6 bases). There are 13 residues in the CDR3. The germline V gene has CDR1 GTSNPN and CDR2 SVGIG (reference sequence). Trimming took off 2 bases at V and 4 bases at J, with 9 bases between the two ends. CDR3 sequence: CAWSLDRKNIQYF. The CDR3 coding sequence is TGTGCCTGGAGTTTGGACAGAAAAAACATTCAGTACTTC. The variable domain in full, completed from reference TRBV30 and TRBJ2-4, reads SQTIHQWPATLVQPVGSPLSLECTVEGTSNPNLYWYRQAAGRGLQLLFYSVGIGQISSEVPQNLSASRPQDRQFILSSKKLLLSDSGFYLCAWSLDRKNIQYFGAGTRLSVL.

This chain links TRBV7-3 with TRBJ2-1; D gene ambiguous. V was trimmed by 2 bases and J by 0 bases, leaving 8 bases between them. Germline V gene data show CDR1 as SGHTA and CDR2 as FQGTGA. The length of the CDR3 is 15 residues. CDR3 sequence (DNA): TGTGCCAGCAGCTTAGAGGATACCTCCTACAATGAGCAGTTCTTC. It yields the protein CASSLEDTSYNEQFF.

The chain combines TRBV30 with TRBJ1-2, with D perhaps matching TRBD1 (6 bases). The V gene lost 3 bases and the J gene lost 8 bases, with 16 bases spanning the gap. The V gene's germline CDR1 is GTSNPN and CDR2 SVGIG (reference sequence). The CDR3 covers 13 residues. The CDR3 protein is CAWRGSGAGGYTF. CDR3 nucleotides: TGTGCCTGGAGGGGTTCGGGGGCAGGGGGCTACACCTTC.

J is TRBJ2-1 and V is TRBV7-3; 10 bases align to TRBD1. The germline CDR1 and CDR2 sequences are SGHTA and FQGTGA. This CDR3 is built from 15 residues. V trimming: 3 bases; J trimming: 7 bases; junction bases outside the gene matches: 6. CDR3 DNA: TGTGCCAGCAGCTTCACGGGACAGGGGATAAATGAGCAGTTCTTC. Protein sequence: CASSFTGQGINEQFF.

The rearrangement links TRBV6-6 to TRBJ1-3; unclear D gene. CDR1 is MNHNY and CDR2 is SVGAGI in the germline V gene (reference sequence). V was cut by 0 bases and J by 0 bases, with 9 bases left in between. The CDR3 totals 16 residues. The CDR3 loop reads CASSYSRRSSGNTIYF. DNA of the CDR3: TGTGCCAGCAGTTACTCGAGACGTAGCTCTGGAAACACCATATATTTT.

This rearrangement joins TRBV19 to TRBJ2-5; weak D call: TRBD1 (5 bases). TRBJ2-7 explains the end of the DNA better; the J call may be wrong. Germline-derived CDR1 and CDR2 are LNHDA and SQIVND (reference sequence). The CDR3 is 13 amino acids. This CDR3 is CASSADRPGEQYF. The CDR3 DNA reads as TGTGCCAGTAGTGCCGACAGACCGGGCGAGCAGTACTTC.

The chain couples TRBV19 to TRBJ1-2; no firm D call. The CDR3 consists of 11 residues. Germline assignment: CDR1 LNHDA and CDR2 SQIVND (reference sequence). Trimming shortened V by 5 bases and J by 12 bases, and 13 bases separated the two germline ends. CDR3 protein: CASSSSTRHTF. The CDR3 DNA reads as TGTGCCAGTAGTTCTTCGACCCGGCACACCTTC.